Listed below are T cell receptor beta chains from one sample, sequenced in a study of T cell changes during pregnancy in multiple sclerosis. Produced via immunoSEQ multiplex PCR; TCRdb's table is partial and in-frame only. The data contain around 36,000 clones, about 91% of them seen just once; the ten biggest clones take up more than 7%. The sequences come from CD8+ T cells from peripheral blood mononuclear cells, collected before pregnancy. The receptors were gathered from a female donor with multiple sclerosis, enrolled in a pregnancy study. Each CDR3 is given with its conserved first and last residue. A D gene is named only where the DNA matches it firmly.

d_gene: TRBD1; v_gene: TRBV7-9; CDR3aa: CASSPTTLDRGTAEAFF
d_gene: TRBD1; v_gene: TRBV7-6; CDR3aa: CASSINLPGTGGWDEQFF
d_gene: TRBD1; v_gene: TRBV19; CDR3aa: CASAYRTGGAEVEKLFF
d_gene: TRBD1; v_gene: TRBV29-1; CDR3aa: CSVETGDSNQPQHF
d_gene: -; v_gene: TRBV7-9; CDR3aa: CASSLSENEQYF
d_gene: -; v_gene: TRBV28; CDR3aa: CASSPAATRAAEQYF
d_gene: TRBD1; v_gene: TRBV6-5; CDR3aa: CASSYSTGGIAEQFF
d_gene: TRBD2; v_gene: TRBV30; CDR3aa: CAWTSGAGADTQYF
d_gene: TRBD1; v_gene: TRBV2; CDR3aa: CASSANPGQGAHMYEQYF
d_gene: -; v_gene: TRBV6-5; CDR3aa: CASSRGGTTNEKLFF
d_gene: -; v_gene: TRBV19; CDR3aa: CASSTGNTEAFF
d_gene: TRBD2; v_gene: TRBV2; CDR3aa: CASDTSGRFYEQYF
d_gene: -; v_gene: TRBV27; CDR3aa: CASSLYQAYEQYF
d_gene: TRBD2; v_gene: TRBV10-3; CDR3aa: CAISTGTSGPEQYF
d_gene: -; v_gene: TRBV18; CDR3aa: CASSPPGTDGYTF
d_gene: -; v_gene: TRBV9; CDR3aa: CASSEGTAGNGYTF
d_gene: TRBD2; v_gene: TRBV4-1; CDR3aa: CASSLRLAGGDEQFF
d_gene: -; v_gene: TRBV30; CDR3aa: CAWSVIVNTEAFF
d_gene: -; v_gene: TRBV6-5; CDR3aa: CASTKGGDPYNEQFF
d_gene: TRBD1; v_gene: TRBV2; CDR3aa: CASSEVGQGSYEQYF
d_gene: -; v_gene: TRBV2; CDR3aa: CASKYYGIGVDEQYF
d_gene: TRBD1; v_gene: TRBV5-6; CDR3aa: CASSLTGDGANVLTF
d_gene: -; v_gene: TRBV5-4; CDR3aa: CASSFGGAEAFF
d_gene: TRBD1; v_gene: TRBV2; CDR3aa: CASNDRVGTEAFF
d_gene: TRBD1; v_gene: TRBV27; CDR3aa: CASSLWTGSNEQYF
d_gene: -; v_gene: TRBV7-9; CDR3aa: CASSYPPGHKGYNEQFF
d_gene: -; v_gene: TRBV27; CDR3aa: CASSSGINYGYTF
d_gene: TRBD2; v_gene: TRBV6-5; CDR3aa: CASSLTSGGRETQYF
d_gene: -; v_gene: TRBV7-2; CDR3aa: CASSLGAPSIQYF
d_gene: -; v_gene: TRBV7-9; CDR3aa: CASISQSQAANTGELFF
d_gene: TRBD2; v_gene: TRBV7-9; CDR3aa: CASRGGLSGANVLTF
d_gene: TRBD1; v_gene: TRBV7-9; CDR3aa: CASSPPGTASTDTQYF
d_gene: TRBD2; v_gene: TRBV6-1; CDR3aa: CASSEEGLVNEQFF
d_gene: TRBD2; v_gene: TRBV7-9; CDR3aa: CASSLVGLAGVVNEQFF
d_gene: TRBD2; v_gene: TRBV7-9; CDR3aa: CASSSLTSGAAYEQYF
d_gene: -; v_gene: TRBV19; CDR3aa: CASSNPGSGDLWEQYF
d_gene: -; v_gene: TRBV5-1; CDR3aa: CASSFLAPSNTGELFF
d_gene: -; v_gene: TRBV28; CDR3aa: CASSLTGGAELDF
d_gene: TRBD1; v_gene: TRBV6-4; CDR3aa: CASGLGTGDYNEQFF
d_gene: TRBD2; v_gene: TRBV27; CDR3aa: CASSPGASGRADTQYF